This T cell receptor beta chain was profiled in a study of T cell responses to AZD1222 COVID-19 vaccine. The study, taken as a whole, reports: Spike-specific TCR breadth rose after two AZD1222 doses, and depth rose as well.

The V segment lost 2 bases and the J segment 3 bases; nucleotides outside the gene matches: 9. This CDR3 contains 17 residues. CDR1 is MDHEN, CDR2 SYDVKM, per germline. In the case of this clone: The antigen is unknown.

Sequencing was performed with immunoSEQ multiplex PCR; in TCRdb, only in-frame clones are kept and a portion is missing. The sample consists of about 200,000 clones, roughly 88% of them appearing once. The sequencing here drew on peripheral blood, taken on day 0 of AZD1222 vaccination. The chain recombines TRBV28 with TRBJ2-5; TRBD1 matches 10 bases. The sequence was collected from an adult in good health. DNA for the CDR3: TGTGCCAGCAGTTTAGTCGAATGGGACAGGGGAAAAGAGACCCAGTACTTC. Translated: CASSLVEWDRGKETQYF.